A single sample gave rise to the 10 T cell receptor beta chains below, sequenced in a study of blood T cell repertoires in COVID-19. Profiling relied on immunoSEQ multiplex PCR, and the TCRdb table lists in-frame clones only, not all of them. The sample carries about 27,000 clones, about 91% recorded once. Sequenced material: peripheral blood. The receptors were sampled from a human donor with active COVID-19. The donor label of this sample is uncertain.

This chain uses TRBV6-1 with TRBJ2-7; TRBD2 aligns across 7 bases. The V and J ends lost 0 bases and 2 bases, in that order; junction bases with no gene match: 1. This CDR3 contains 14 residues. Germline CDR1 reads MNHNS; CDR2 reads SASEGT. CDR3 nucleotide sequence: TGTGCCAGCAGTGAAGCGGGAGGGCCCTACGAGCAGTACTTC. Protein: CASSEAGGPYEQYF.

The chain is built from TRBV28 and TRBJ2-5, with D tentatively TRBD1 (5 bases). The CDR3 spans 13 residues. V lost 2 bases and J lost 5, with 9 bases in between. In germline, CDR1 is MDHEN, CDR2 SYDVKM. DNA for the CDR3: TGTGCCAGCAGTTTAGCCAGGGCGGAGACCCAGTACTTC. Protein: CASSLARAETQYF.

This rearrangement joins TRBV7-2 to TRBJ1-1; 7 bases are a match to TRBD1. V shed 2 bases, J shed 1 base, and the junction held 1 base outside the gene matches. The CDR3 sequence is 14 residues long. Germline assignment: CDR1 SGHTA and CDR2 FQGNSA. DNA for the CDR3: TGTGCCAGCAGCTTAAACAGGGGGAACACTGAAGCTTTCTTT. Translated: CASSLNRGNTEAFF.

V and J are TRBV7-8 and TRBJ2-2; 9 bases map to TRBD2. V was clipped by 1 base and J by 2 bases; unmatched bases: 2. CDR1 SGHVS and CDR2 FQNEAQ come from the germline V gene. This CDR3 is 16 amino acids long. The CDR3 DNA follows: TGTGCCAGCAGCTTAGTACTAGCGGGCAACACCGGGGAGCTGTTTTTT. It yields the protein CASSLVLAGNTGELFF. Using reference TRBV7-8 and TRBJ2-2 for the parts outside the CDR3, the full variable domain is GAGVSQSPRYKVAKRGQDVALRCDPISGHVSLFWYQQALGQGPEFLTYFQNEAQLDKSGLPSDRFFAERPEGSVSTLKIQRTQQEDSAVYLCASSLVLAGNTGELFFGEGSRLTVL.

The chain combines TRBV7-8 with TRBJ2-6, with D hard to call. The V and J ends lost 3 bases and 4 bases respectively, with 7 bases between them. Per the germline V gene, CDR1 is SGHVS and CDR2 is FQNEAQ. This CDR3 spans 14 amino acids. CDR3 coding DNA: TGTGCCAGCAGCTTTGAGTTAGGGGCCAACGTCCTGACTTTC. Residues: CASSFELGANVLTF.

This clone rates as medium-sized. This chain connects TRBV5-1 to TRBJ2-3; D unresolved. The germline V and J ends were trimmed by 0 bases and 0 bases, with 5 bases remaining between them. Germline V gene sequence: CDR1 SGHRS, CDR2 YFSETQ. The CDR3 totals 14 residues. The chain's CDR3 is CASSLVQSTDTQYF. CDR3 bases: TGCGCCAGCAGCTTGGTACAAAGCACAGATACGCAGTATTTT.

The CDR3 sequence: CASSLPGTGYEQYF. The CDR3 DNA follows: TGTGCCAGCAGCCTCCCCGGGACAGGCTACGAGCAGTACTTC. This chain uses TRBV7-2 with TRBJ2-7; 8 bases align to TRBD1. V lost 5 bases, J lost 3 bases, and 6 bases stayed unmatched. The CDR3 runs to 14 residues. Germline-derived CDR1 and CDR2 are SGHTA and FQGNSA. Drawing the rest from reference TRBV7-2 and TRBJ2-7, the complete variable domain is GAGVSQSPSNKVTEKGKDVELRCDPISGHTALYWYRQSLGQGLEFLIYFQGNSAPDKSGLPSDRFSAERTGGSVSTLTIQRTQQEDSAVYLCASSLPGTGYEQYFGPGTRLTVT.

DNA of the CDR3: TGTGCCAGCAGCCCCTGGGCAGGGCAGTCACCCCTCCACTTT. Amino acids: CASSPWAGQSPLHF. The V gene is TRBV5-4, the J gene TRBJ1-6; maybe TRBD1 (5 bases). Germline lookup yields CDR1 SGHNT and CDR2 YYREEE (reference sequence). CDR3 length: 14 residues. Deletions cut 4 bases from V and 10 bases from J, with 15 bases between.

This chain joins TRBV5-4 and TRBJ2-4; 10 bases map to TRBD2. The length of the CDR3 is 16 residues. The ends lost 3 bases at V and 8 bases at J; junction bases unmatched: 11. Germline-derived CDR1 and CDR2 are SGHNT and YYREEE (reference sequence). CDR3 residues: CASSSLSALAGDIQYF. CDR3 in DNA: TGTGCCAGCAGCTCTCTCTCTGCCCTAGCGGGAGACATTCAGTACTTC.

The CDR3 loop is CAIRGQGLREKLFF. In DNA form, the CDR3 reads TGTGCCATCAGGGGACAGGGATTGAGGGAAAAACTGTTTTTT. This chain links TRBV10-3 with TRBJ1-4, with 9 bases aligning to TRBD1. CDR1 is ENHRY, CDR2 SYGVKD, per germline. V was pared by 6 bases and J by 8 bases, with 7 bases of the junction left unmatched. The CDR3 is 14 residues long.